The 18 T cell receptor beta chains reported below all come from one sample, sequenced in a study of T-cell reconstitution after alpha-beta-depleted transplantation in children. Molecular barcoding with unique molecular identifiers was used for the TCRbeta library. Via MiXCR, TCRdb re-called the PCR reads, giving one row per CDR3 protein. The sample shows some 200,000 distinct CDR3 sequences, 6.3% of them seen only once. The source material was PBMCs, sampled before TCRalphabeta/CD19-depleted stem cell transplant. These receptors were obtained from a girl under two years old with combined immunodeficiency, due to receive a stem cell transplant.

This clonotype was picked up a small number of times. This chain connects TRBV5-1 to TRBJ2-3, with D unresolved. This CDR3 comprises 13 residues. Germline CDR1 is SGHRS and CDR2 is YFSETQ. The V end was cut by 0 bases, the J end by 2 bases, with 4 bases between. DNA for the CDR3: TGCGCCAGCAGCTTGGATTACACAGATACGCAGTATTTT. It codes for CASSLDYTDTQYF.

In this sample, this clonotype turned up many times. The DNA of the CDR3 is TGTGCCAGCAGCTACACTCTGGAGGATGAGCAGTTCTTC. Its translation is CASSYTLEDEQFF. This chain links TRBV7-9 with TRBJ2-1; a possible D gene is TRBD2 (5 bases). CDR1 is SEHNR and CDR2 is FQNEAQ in the germline V gene (reference sequence). The CDR3 extends over 13 amino acids. Trimming stripped 4 bases from V and 8 bases from J, with 12 bases between.

This clonotype was recorded many times. J is TRBJ1-1 and V is TRBV20-1; D unclear. The V end lost 6 bases, the J end lost 0 bases, and 5 bases lay between the germline ends. CDR3 length equals 11 residues. Germline CDR1 is DFQATT and CDR2 is SNEGSKA (reference sequence). The CDR3 here is CSAQMNTEAFF. Written as DNA, the CDR3 is TGCAGTGCCCAGATGAACACTGAAGCTTTCTTT.

This clonotype has only one observation. This could be a read error, since a much larger clone is one nucleotide away. The V call is TRBV6-1, the J call TRBJ1-5; D may be TRBD1 (5 bases). This CDR3 has 13 residues. Trimming left V 8 bases short and J 6 bases short, with 14 bases between. Germline CDR1 MNHNS, CDR2 SASEGT. CDR3 in DNA: TGTGCCAGCCCGGTAATGGGGACTCAGCCCCAGCATTTT. Translation: CASPVMGTQPQHF.

This clonotype was detected ten times or more. The chain combines TRBV11-1 with TRBJ2-6, with D possibly being TRBD2 (5 bases). This CDR3 is 18 amino acids long. V lost 5 bases, J lost 2 bases, and 19 bases lay in between. Germline CDR1 reads SGHAT; CDR2 reads FQDESV (reference sequence). The CDR3 DNA reads as TGTGCCAGCAGCCAAGGACTCCGACGCCAGGCTGGGGCCAACGTCCTGACTTTC. Amino acids: CASSQGLRRQAGANVLTF.

In its sample, this clonotype was seen many times. The chain uses TRBV20-1 and TRBJ2-7, with TRBD1 matching over 7 bases. Looked up from germline, CDR1 is DFQATT and CDR2 is SNEGSKA (reference sequence). The CDR3 covers 15 residues. The junction had 11 bases not matched to a gene; V was cut back by 3 bases and J by 3 bases. The CDR3 here is CSASYRDRRNYEQYF. CDR3 sequence (DNA): TGCAGTGCTAGTTACCGGGACAGAAGAAACTACGAGCAGTACTTC.

This clonotype was seen at least ten times. J is TRBJ1-1 and V is TRBV7-9; D call uncertain. V was trimmed by 8 bases and J by 2 bases, leaving 6 bases between them. CDR1 and CDR2 (germline): SEHNR, FQNEAQ (reference sequence). The CDR3 is 11 residues long. CDR3 protein: CASDINTEAFF. CDR3 in DNA: TGTGCCAGCGATATAAACACTGAAGCTTTCTTT.

At least ten counts were recorded for this clonotype. The rearrangement uses TRBV29-1 and TRBJ1-2; TRBD1 might be the D (6 bases). The CDR3 is 14 residues long. The germline CDR1 and CDR2 sequences are SQVTM and ANQGSEA. The germline V and J ends were trimmed by 7 bases and 4 bases, with 19 bases remaining between them. CDR3 residues: CSAGYRAPLYGYTF. CDR3 DNA sequence: TGCAGCGCAGGCTACAGGGCCCCCCTCTATGGCTACACCTTC.

This clonotype was counted at least ten times. The V and J genes are TRBV4-3 and TRBJ2-1, with D possibly being TRBD2 (6 bases). The ends were cut back, 0 bases at V and 11 bases at J, with 11 bases in the middle. Germline V CDR1 and CDR2: LGHNA, YSLEER. The CDR3 consists of 13 residues. Here the CDR3 reads CASSQDRAGKQFF. CDR3 DNA: TGCGCCAGCAGCCAAGATCGGGCGGGGAAGCAGTTCTTC.

This clonotype was counted ten times or more. The rearrangement joins TRBV5-1 to TRBJ2-7; D might be TRBD2 (5 bases). V lost 2 bases and J lost 4, with 13 bases in between. Germline CDR1 is SGHRS and CDR2 is YFSETQ. The CDR3 consists of 14 residues. CDR3 sequence reads: CASSLAEVGYEQYF. The CDR3 nucleotides are TGCGCCAGCAGCTTAGCGGAGGTAGGTTACGAGCAGTACTTC.

This clonotype was observed at least ten times. This sequence joins TRBV5-1 and TRBJ2-5; 9 positions agree with TRBD2. The germline V gene encodes CDR1 SGHRS and CDR2 YFSETQ. The CDR3 spans 16 residues. Germline trimming cut 2 bases from V and 0 bases from J; bases unmatched to any gene: 5. The CDR3 coding sequence is TGCGCCAGCAGCTTAATAGCTAGCGGGAACCAAGAGACCCAGTACTTC. Protein sequence: CASSLIASGNQETQYF.

This clonotype was seen many times. Here the CDR3 reads CASSLDIWTSGYNEQFF. The CDR3 DNA reads as TGTGCCAGCAGCTTGGATATATGGACTAGCGGTTACAATGAGCAGTTCTTC. The chain has TRBV5-8 and TRBJ2-1; 10 bases align to TRBD2. The CDR3 sequence is 17 residues long. The germline V gene has CDR1 SGHTS and CDR2 YDEGEE. V was clipped by 0 bases and J by 4 bases; unmatched bases: 7.

This clonotype has a count of ten or more. V and J are TRBV28 and TRBJ1-5, with D unclear. Germline V gene lookup returns CDR1 MDHEN and CDR2 SYDVKM. The CDR3 has 19 amino acids. Between the trimmed V and J ends, which lost 4 bases and 0 bases, there was a span of 22 bases. The CDR3: CASSSRLMPTDYSNQPQHF. Here the CDR3 DNA reads TGTGCCAGCAGTTCTAGATTAATGCCGACTGATTATAGCAATCAGCCCCAGCATTTT.

The table lists this clonotype with many counts. V usage is TRBV28 and J usage is TRBJ2-7; 7 nucleotides align to TRBD1. J was trimmed by 4 bases and V by 3 bases; bases with no gene match: 6. Germline V gene sequence: CDR1 MDHEN, CDR2 SYDVKM. The length of the CDR3 is 14 residues. CDR3 DNA sequence: TGTGCCAGCAGTTTGAACAGGGGAACGTACGAGCAGTACTTC. Its translation: CASSLNRGTYEQYF.

This clonotype was detected many times. The J gene is TRBJ1-3, the V gene TRBV7-9; D is undetermined. V was pared by 4 bases and J by 0 bases, with 10 bases between. Looked up from germline, CDR1 is SEHNR and CDR2 is FQNEAQ (reference sequence). The CDR3 runs to 15 residues. CDR3 bases: TGTGCCAGCAGCTCCCGAGTCGCCTCTGGAAACACCATATATTTT. This translates into CASSSRVASGNTIYF.

This clonotype was counted a few times. The V and J genes are TRBV3-1 and TRBJ2-7, with 10 nucleotides matching TRBD2. Looked up from germline, CDR1 is LGHDT and CDR2 is YNNKEL (reference sequence). The CDR3 is made up of 15 amino acids. V shed 1 base, J shed 2 bases, and the junction held 2 bases outside the gene matches. CDR3 protein: CASSQALAGAYEQYF. In DNA form, the CDR3 reads TGTGCCAGCAGCCAAGCCCTAGCGGGGGCCTACGAGCAGTACTTC.

This clonotype was counted ten times or more. The chain joins TRBV6-5 to TRBJ2-1; TRBD1 agrees at 9 bases. Germline-derived CDR1 and CDR2 are MNHEY and SVGAGI. The trim removed 6 bases at V and 8 bases at J, leaving 11 bases unmatched. The CDR3 sequence is 15 residues long. The CDR3 nucleotides are TGTGCCAGCAGCTACAGGGGGCTCAAGGGGGATGAGCAGTTCTTC. It encodes CASSYRGLKGDEQFF.

In this sample, this clonotype turned up many times. CDR3 in DNA: TGTGCCAGCAGTAGAGGAAAAGCGGGAGGACTGGGCCCGGAGCAGTTCTTC. It yields the protein CASSRGKAGGLGPEQFF. V is TRBV6-2 or TRBV6-3 and J is TRBJ2-1, with 9 bases matching TRBD2. The CDR3 is made up of 17 amino acids. Losses at the gene ends were 5 bases for V and 10 bases for J; bases not matched to a gene: 18. Germline V gene data show CDR1 as MNHEY and CDR2 as SVGEGT.